This T cell receptor beta chain was obtained from a study of blood T cell repertoires in COVID-19. Study-wide background: In each case, the material was cDNA or gDNA derived from T cells, B-cell-depleted T cells, or PBMCs.

The CDR3 has 15 amino acids. The germline V gene has CDR1 SGDLS and CDR2 YYNGEE. V was clipped by 3 bases and J by 8 bases; unmatched bases: 11. Assay: immunoSEQ multiplex PCR; the TCRdb copy retains only in-frame clones and omits some. The sample shows about 100,000 clones, around 83% of them seen only once. This clone was seen more than once but under ten times. The source is a human donor in a cohort sampled during active COVID-19. Material for sequencing was peripheral blood. This rearrangement joins TRBV9 to TRBJ2-1; 7 bases agree with TRBD2. Here the CDR3 reads CASSAGGWLGDEQFF. In DNA, the CDR3 is TGTGCCAGCAGCGCCGGGGGGTGGCTAGGGGATGAGCAGTTCTTC.